The 2 T cell receptor beta chains below come from one sample, sequenced in a study of T-cell reconstitution after alpha-beta-depleted transplantation in children. Preparation of the TCRbeta library involved a method that used unique molecular identifiers. TCRdb re-analysed the PCR reads in MiXCR, keeping a single row per CDR3 protein. The sample includes 640,000 or so distinct CDR3 sequences, approximately 17% of them seen just once. This sample comprised PBMCs from the stem cell graft donor, obtained from the stem cell graft. All receptors come from a human donor who donated a stem cell graft to a child with acute myeloid leukemia.

J is TRBJ2-5 and V is TRBV10-2, with TRBD2 matching over 7 bases. This CDR3 is 13 amino acids long. Trimming cost V 6 bases and J 2 bases; bases outside gene matches: 3. Germline lookup yields CDR1 WSHSY and CDR2 SAAADI. The DNA of the CDR3 is TGCGCCAGCAGGAGCGGGACTCAAGAGACCCAGTACTTC. As protein: CASRSGTQETQYF.

The table lists this clonotype with many counts. J is TRBJ1-5 and V is TRBV20-1; D is ambiguous. The germline V gene has CDR1 DFQATT and CDR2 SNEGSKA (reference sequence). This CDR3 is 10 amino acids long. This CDR3 reads CPQSNQPQHF. Here the CDR3 DNA reads TGCCCTCAGAGCAATCAGCCCCAGCATTTT.